This T cell receptor (beta chain) was documented in a study of shared T cell receptors in the human thymus. Sequencing used immunoSEQ multiplex PCR; TCRdb keeps in-frame clones, though not all of them. The sample shows 700,000 or so clones, approximately 85% of them seen only once. J was trimmed by 0 bases and V by 6 bases; bases with no gene match: 5. The CDR3 covers 15 residues. Germline CDR1 is SQVTM and CDR2 is ANQGSEA. These data also featured in a second study, about human thymus T cells.

Material: thymocytes. V is TRBV29-1 and J is TRBJ1-1; the match to TRBD1 covers 12 bases. The sequence came from a girl younger than two with a congenital heart defect. In DNA, the CDR3 is TGCAGCGTAGCCGGGACAGGGGGCTTGAACACTGAAGCTTTCTTT. It is translated as CSVAGTGGLNTEAFF.